The 3 T cell receptor beta chains in this list originate from one sample, sequenced in a study of T cell clonality in common variable immunodeficiency. Overall study findings and caveats: Reportedly, TCR beta sequences from common variable immunodeficiency showed fewer deletions and N-nucleotide insertions.

The antigens these receptors bind are not known. Sequencing used immunoSEQ multiplex PCR; TCRdb keeps in-frame clones, though not all of them. The specimen gives about 9,200 clones without singletons; the ten biggest hold around 4.2%. The sample taken for sequencing was peripheral blood mononuclear cells. All receptors derive from a human donor with common variable immunodeficiency.

Notes on this clone: The CDR3 is cut off 3 residues early in the read; its end comes from the germline J gene. The J gene is TRBJ2-1, the V gene TRBV10-2, with D possibly matching TRBD2 (6 bases). CDR1 and CDR2 from the germline V gene are WSHSY and SAAADI. V was cut by 6 bases and J by 5 bases, with 14 bases left in between. The CDR3 length is 14 residues. CDR3 sequence reads: CASRPGLNHNEQFF. The sequenced CDR3 bases are TGCGCCAGCAGGCCGGGACTTAACCACAATGAG.

This clone has at least ten counts. Read sequence stops 3 residues before the CDR3 end, and the germline J gene provides the missing end. The gene calls are TRBV5-1 and TRBJ2-1; perhaps TRBD2 as D (6 bases). This CDR3 comprises 14 residues. Germline CDR1 is SGHRS and CDR2 is YFSETQ. The germline V and J ends were trimmed by 0 bases and 6 bases, with 10 bases remaining between them. CDR3 sequence reads: CASSLEPSANEQFF. CDR3 DNA (partial): TGCGCCAGCAGCTTGGAGCCTAGCGCCAATGAG.

This clone was seen at least ten times. Read data end 3 residues before the CDR3 end; the end is taken from the germline J gene. The chain uses TRBV29-1 and TRBJ1-1; the match to TRBD1 covers 7 bases. With 7 bases clipped from V and 5 bases from J, the junction kept 7 bases outside the gene matches. The CDR3 runs 12 residues. Germline V lookup: CDR1 SQVTM, CDR2 ANQGSEA. Partial CDR3 DNA: TGCAGCGGATACCCAGGGGGTACTGAA. Protein: CSGYPGGTE. The entire CDR3 sequence reads CSGYPGGTEAFF.